This T cell receptor beta chain originates from a study of cytomegalovirus exposure and HLA in healthy donors. The study ran its PCR with 60 Vbeta and 13 Jbeta primers. Using immunoSEQ multiplex PCR, the repertoire was profiled, and TCRdb retains in-frame clones only, with some absent. This sample carries 55,000 to 65,000 clones, roughly 90% of them seen once, and the ten largest clones take over 1.2%. This CDR3 contains 15 residues. Deletions cut 6 bases from V and 3 bases from J, with 14 bases between. The V gene's germline CDR1 is MNHEY and CDR2 SVGAGI. Findings of the study overall: There were reportedly fewer N-insertions in an Asian-associated ancestry cluster than the approximately 670-donor mean, in a later analysis. The authors listed some 160 TCR beta chains as cytomegalovirus-associated. One variant, a missense change in DCLRE1C, was linked in a later analysis to TCR beta V- and J-gene trimming.

This clone was observed once. No antigen is known for it. The receptor's source is a man aged 25-45 years in good health and CMV-seropositive. V gene TRBV6-5 combines with J gene TRBJ1-4; perhaps TRBD1 as D (6 bases). The sequenced sample consisted of PBMCs. The CDR3: CASSPDRMANEKLFF. The CDR3 DNA reads TGTGCCAGCAGCCCCGACAGGATGGCTAATGAAAAACTGTTTTTT.